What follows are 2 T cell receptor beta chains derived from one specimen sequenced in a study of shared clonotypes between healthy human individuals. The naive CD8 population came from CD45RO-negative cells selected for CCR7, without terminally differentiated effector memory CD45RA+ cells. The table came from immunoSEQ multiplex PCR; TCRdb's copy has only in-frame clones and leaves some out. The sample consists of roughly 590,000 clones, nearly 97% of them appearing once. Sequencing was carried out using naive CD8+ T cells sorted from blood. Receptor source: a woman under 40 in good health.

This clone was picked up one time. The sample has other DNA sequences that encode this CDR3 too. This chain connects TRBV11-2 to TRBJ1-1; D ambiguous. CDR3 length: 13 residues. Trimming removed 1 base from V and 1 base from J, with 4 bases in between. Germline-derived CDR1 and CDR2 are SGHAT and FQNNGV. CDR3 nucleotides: TGTGCCAGCAGCTTAGGGCGGAACACTGAAGCTTTCTTT. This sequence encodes CASSLGRNTEAFF. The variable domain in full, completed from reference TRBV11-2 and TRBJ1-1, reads EAGVAQSPRYKIIEKRQSVAFWCNPISGHATLYWYQQILGQGPKLLIQFQNNGVVDDSQLPKDRFSAERLKGVDSTLKIQPAKLEDSAVYLCASSLGRNTEAFFGQGTRLTVV.

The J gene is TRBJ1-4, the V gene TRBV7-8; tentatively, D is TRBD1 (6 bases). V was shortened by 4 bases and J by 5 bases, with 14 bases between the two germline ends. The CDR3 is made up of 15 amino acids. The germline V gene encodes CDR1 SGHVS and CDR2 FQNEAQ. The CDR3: CASSSLGQPNEKLFF. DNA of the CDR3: TGTGCCAGCAGCTCCCTCGGACAGCCGAATGAAAAACTGTTTTTT.